The following is a TCR beta chain sequence with its context. Its target is unknown. Being one base from a much bigger clone, this may be a read error. TCRdb reanalysed the RT-PCR reads using MiXCR and keeps one entry per CDR3 protein. Among about 520,000 distinct CDR3 sequences listed, approximately 6.9% were seen once. The entry originates in a study of response to subunit inactivated influenza vaccine. General study points: Each seasonal influenza vaccination recruits few new T cells, the authors suggested.

The germline gives CDR1 SNHLY, CDR2 FYNNEI. The CDR3 extends over 15 amino acids. Trimming removed 7 bases from V and 0 bases from J; junction bases left unmatched: 5. The origin of this receptor is a man aged 50 to 69 who received an inactivated influenza vaccine. The genes are TRBV2 and TRBJ2-2; 7 nucleotides align to TRBD2. Source: PBMCs from blood, taken around 25 months after vaccination. The CDR3 DNA sequence: TGTGCCAGCAAAAGTACTAGCGCGAACACCGGGGAGCTGTTTTTT. Translating it yields CASKSTSANTGELFF.